This paragraph reports one T cell receptor beta chain. The time point: persistent/refractory GD, antithyroid drugs over 5 years with positive TRAb. Extracted PBMC RNA gave rise to the TCR library. The V gene end was trimmed by 0 bases and the J gene end by 11 bases; junction bases not matched to a gene: 7. The CDR3 totals 15 residues. CDR1 is SGHDT, CDR2 YYEEEE, per germline. This record belongs to a study of regulatory T cells in long-lasting Graves disease. Study-wide context: By definition, persistent Graves' disease involved antithyroid drugs for over 5 years alongside positive TSH receptor antibodies.

Construction of the TCR beta libraries employed iRepertoire HTBI primers in conjunction with Arm-PCR of CDR3 regions. From the multiplex PCR reads, TCRdb called clonotypes with MiXCR, one entry per CDR3 protein. The table records under 450,000 distinct CDR3 sequences, 20% to 25% of them present only once. The gene calls are TRBV5-6 and TRBJ1-4; 10 bases agree with TRBD1. Sequencing used peripheral blood mononuclear cells (PBMCs), obtained when the disease was refractory, from a patient treated with antithyroid drugs. This clonotype was obtained from a woman aged 40-49 years with Graves disease. The CDR3 DNA follows: TGTGCCAGCAGCTTGGTGGGACAGGGGACGAGGAAACTGTTTTTT. Residues: CASSLVGQGTRKLFF.